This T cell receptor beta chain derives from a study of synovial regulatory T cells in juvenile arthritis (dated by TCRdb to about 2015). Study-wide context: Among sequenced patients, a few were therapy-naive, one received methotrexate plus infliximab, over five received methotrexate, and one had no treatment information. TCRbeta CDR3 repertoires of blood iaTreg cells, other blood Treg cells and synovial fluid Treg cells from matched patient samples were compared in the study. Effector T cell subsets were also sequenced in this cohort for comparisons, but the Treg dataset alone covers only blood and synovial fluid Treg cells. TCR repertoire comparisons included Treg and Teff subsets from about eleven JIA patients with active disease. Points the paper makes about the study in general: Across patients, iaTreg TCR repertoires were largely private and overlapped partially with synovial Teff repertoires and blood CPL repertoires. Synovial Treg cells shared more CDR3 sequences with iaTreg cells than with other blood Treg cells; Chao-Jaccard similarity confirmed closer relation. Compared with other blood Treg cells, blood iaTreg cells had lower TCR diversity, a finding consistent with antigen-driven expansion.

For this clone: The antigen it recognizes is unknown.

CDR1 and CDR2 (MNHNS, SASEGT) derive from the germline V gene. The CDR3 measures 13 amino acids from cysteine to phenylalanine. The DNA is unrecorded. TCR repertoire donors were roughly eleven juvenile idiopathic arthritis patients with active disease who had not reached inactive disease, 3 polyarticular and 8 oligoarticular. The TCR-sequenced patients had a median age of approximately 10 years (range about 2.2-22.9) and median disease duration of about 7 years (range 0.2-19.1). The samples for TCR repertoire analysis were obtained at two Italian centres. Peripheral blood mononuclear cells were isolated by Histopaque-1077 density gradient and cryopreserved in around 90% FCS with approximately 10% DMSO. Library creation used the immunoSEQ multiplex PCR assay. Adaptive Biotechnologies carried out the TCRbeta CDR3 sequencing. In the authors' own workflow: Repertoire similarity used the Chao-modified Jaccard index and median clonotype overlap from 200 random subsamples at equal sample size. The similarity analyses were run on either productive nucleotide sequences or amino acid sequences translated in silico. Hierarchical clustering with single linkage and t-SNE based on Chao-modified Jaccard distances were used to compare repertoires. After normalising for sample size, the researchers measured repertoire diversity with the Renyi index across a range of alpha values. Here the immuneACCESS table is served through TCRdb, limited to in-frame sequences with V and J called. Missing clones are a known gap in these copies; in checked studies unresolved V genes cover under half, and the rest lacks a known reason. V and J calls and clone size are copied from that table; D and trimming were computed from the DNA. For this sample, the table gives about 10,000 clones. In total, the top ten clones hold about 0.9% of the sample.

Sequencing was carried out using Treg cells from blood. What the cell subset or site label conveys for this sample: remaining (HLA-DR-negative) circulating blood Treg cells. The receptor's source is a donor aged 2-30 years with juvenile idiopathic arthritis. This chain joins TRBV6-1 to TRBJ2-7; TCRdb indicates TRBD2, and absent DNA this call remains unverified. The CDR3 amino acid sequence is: CASRTGISYEQYF.